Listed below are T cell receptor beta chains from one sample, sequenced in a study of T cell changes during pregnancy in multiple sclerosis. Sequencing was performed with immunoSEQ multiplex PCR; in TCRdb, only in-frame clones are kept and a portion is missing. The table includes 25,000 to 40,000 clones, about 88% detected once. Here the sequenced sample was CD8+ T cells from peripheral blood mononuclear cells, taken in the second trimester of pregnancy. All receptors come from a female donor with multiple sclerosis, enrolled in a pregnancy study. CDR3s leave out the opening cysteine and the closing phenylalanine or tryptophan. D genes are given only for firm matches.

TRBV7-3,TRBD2,ASSTLAGVGIEQF
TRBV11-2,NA,ASSFSGSFIWDTQY
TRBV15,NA,ATSRDLGSQPQH
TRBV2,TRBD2,ARQAGATGELF
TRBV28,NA,ASSFRVSYEQY
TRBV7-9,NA,ASSLVGLSYEQY
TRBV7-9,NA,ASSVDEQF
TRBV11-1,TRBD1,ASSHFPRGIAKSTDTQY
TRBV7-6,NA,ASSLSRLGSYNEQF
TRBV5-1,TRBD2,ASSGGTSGRNRYEQY
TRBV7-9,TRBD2,ASSWGLAPYNEQF
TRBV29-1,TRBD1,SVVGQGDYEQY
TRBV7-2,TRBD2,ASSFTLAGWEQY
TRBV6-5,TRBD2,ASSSERGGLYNEQF
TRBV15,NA,ATSISQGSADTQY
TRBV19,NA,ASSIVRGAAEAF
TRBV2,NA,ASSEWQGFETQY
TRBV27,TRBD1,ASSLYVTGPSGYT
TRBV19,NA,ASSIAQGLNTEAF
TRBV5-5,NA,ASSLEPPDTSSGEQF
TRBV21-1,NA,ASSNGPGGTEAF
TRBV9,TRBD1,ASSVVTGGDGYT
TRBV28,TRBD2,ASSLVGTAGVYNEQF
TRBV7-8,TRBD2,ASSPGTSGEFGNEQF
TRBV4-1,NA,ASSPYRADAVHEQF
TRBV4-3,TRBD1,ASSLTGSSYNEQF
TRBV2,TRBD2,ASRGLAGPGTYEQY
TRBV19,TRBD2,ASSILSGASTDTQY
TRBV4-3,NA,ASSQIGGQETQY
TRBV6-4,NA,ASSEDSSTDTQY
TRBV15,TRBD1,ATQRQGADTGELF
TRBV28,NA,ASSSRQIQENSGANVLT